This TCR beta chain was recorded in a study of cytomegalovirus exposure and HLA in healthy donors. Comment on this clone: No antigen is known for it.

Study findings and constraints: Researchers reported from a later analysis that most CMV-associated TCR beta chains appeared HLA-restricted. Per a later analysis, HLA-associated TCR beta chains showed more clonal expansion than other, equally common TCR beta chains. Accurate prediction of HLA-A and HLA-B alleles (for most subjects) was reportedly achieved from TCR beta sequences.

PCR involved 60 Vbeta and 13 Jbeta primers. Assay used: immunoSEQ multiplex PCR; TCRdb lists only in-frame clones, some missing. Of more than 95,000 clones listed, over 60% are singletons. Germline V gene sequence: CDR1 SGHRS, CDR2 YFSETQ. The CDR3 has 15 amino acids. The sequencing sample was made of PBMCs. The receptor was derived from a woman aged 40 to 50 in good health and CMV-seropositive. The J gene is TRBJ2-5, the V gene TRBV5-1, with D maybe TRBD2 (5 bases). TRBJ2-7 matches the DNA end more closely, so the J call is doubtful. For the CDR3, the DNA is TGCGCCAGCAGCTTCGAGGGCGGTTCTACCTACGAGCAGTACTTC. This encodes CASSFEGGSTYEQYF.